This record looks at one T cell receptor beta chain sequence and its context. These data originate in a study of patients and donors after allogeneic stem cell transplantation. TCRdb analysed the RT-PCR reads with MiXCR anew, one entry per CDR3 protein. The sample lists some 880,000 distinct CDR3 sequences; more than 15% were seen once. Germline V gene sequence: CDR1 DFQATT, CDR2 SNEGSKA (reference sequence). V was pared by 0 bases and J by 3 bases, with 15 bases between. This CDR3 contains 15 residues. Source material: blood, either unsorted or a sorted T cell fraction (not recorded which). The clonotype originates from a human donor who was either an allogeneic HSCT recipient or a stem cell or donor lymphocyte infusion donor (not recorded which). It is not recorded whose cells these are; they may come from a transplant donor. This chain uses TRBV20-1 with TRBJ2-7; no reliable D call. The CDR3 region has the DNA TGCAGTGCTAGAGATTCCACCCGGACCTTCTACGAGCAGTACTTC. Translation gives CSARDSTRTFYEQYF.